One sample yielded the 18 T cell receptor beta chains listed below, sequenced in a study of T cell responses to AZD1222 COVID-19 vaccine. The table came from immunoSEQ multiplex PCR; TCRdb's copy has only in-frame clones and leaves some out. The sample carries about 130,000 clones, 80% to 95% recorded once. Sequenced material: peripheral blood, taken 28 days after the second AZD1222 dose. The source of these receptors is an adult who received the AZD1222 COVID-19 vaccine.

The J gene is TRBJ2-5, the V gene TRBV28; D is ambiguous. CDR1 is MDHEN and CDR2 is SYDVKM in the germline V gene. Deletions cut 8 bases from V and 4 bases from J, with 20 bases between. This CDR3 has 15 residues. CDR3 bases: TGTGCCAGCGTACTCCGGGCCCCCAGAGGAGAGACCCAGTACTTC. Amino acids: CASVLRAPRGETQYF.

The rearrangement uses TRBV20-1 and TRBJ2-7; D uncertain. Trimming cost V 3 bases and J 0 bases, with 9 bases left between them. In germline, CDR1 is DFQATT, CDR2 SNEGSKA (reference sequence). The CDR3 is 13 amino acids. In nucleotides, the CDR3 is TGCAGTGCTAGTCCTCCCTCCTCCTACGAGCAGTACTTC. Protein: CSASPPSSYEQYF.

This clone was seen only a few times. The chain links TRBV7-2 to TRBJ2-1; TRBD2 agrees at 9 bases. The germline V gene has CDR1 SGHTA and CDR2 FQGNSA. This CDR3 has 15 residues. The ends lost 4 bases at V and 7 bases at J; junction bases unmatched: 8. CDR3 DNA sequence: TGTGCCAGCAGCTCAACCGGGACTAGCATGAATGAGCAGTTCTTC. Translation: CASSSTGTSMNEQFF.

In this sample, this clone turned up a few times. This sequence joins TRBV5-5 and TRBJ1-4; 12 bases match TRBD1. J gave up 5 bases and V 4 bases, and 6 bases lay outside the gene matches. The CDR3 spans 16 residues. Germline values: CDR1 SGHKS, CDR2 YYEKEE (reference sequence). The CDR3 nucleotides are TGTGCCAGCAGCCACGGGACAGGGGGCGCCAATGAAAAACTGTTTTTT. This translates into CASSHGTGGANEKLFF.

J is TRBJ1-1 and V is TRBV30, with 12 bases lining up with TRBD1. Trimming at V came to 3 bases and at J to 5 bases, leaving 10 bases not matched to a gene. CDR3 length: 16 residues. CDR1 is GTSNPN, CDR2 SVGIG, per germline (reference sequence). The CDR3 spells CAWSGPGTGGATEAFF. CDR3 nucleotide sequence: TGTGCCTGGAGCGGTCCCGGGACAGGGGGCGCAACTGAAGCTTTCTTT.

V usage is TRBV11-2 and J usage is TRBJ1-6; D unresolved. Germline CDR1 is SGHAT and CDR2 is FQNNGV. The CDR3 length is 13 residues. With 2 bases removed from V and 10 bases from J, the gap between germline ends came to 9 bases. The CDR3 DNA follows: TGTGCCAGCAGCTTAATCCACGAGTCACCCCTCCACTTT. Translation: CASSLIHESPLHF.

The rearrangement links TRBV6-5 to TRBJ2-7; tentative D call: TRBD1 (5 bases). This CDR3 contains 14 residues. Trimming removed 0 bases at V and 2 bases at J, with 8 bases between. The V gene's germline CDR1 is MNHEY and CDR2 SVGAGI. DNA of the CDR3: TGTGCCAGCAGTTACTCGACAGCTACCTACGAGCAGTACTTC. Residues: CASSYSTATYEQYF.

V is TRBV5-1 and J is TRBJ2-1; 14 bases fit TRBD2. Germline loops: CDR1 SGHRS, CDR2 YFSETQ. The CDR3 has 14 amino acids. The V gene end was trimmed by 4 bases and the J gene end by 9 bases; junction bases not matched to a gene: 3. The CDR3 region has the DNA TGCGCCAGCAGCGTGGGGACTAGCGGGAGTGAGCAGTTCTTC. Amino acids: CASSVGTSGSEQFF.

This clone was seen only a few times. The rearrangement joins TRBV5-6 to TRBJ2-6; D call uncertain. This CDR3 has 15 amino acids. CDR1 and CDR2 (germline): SGHDT, YYEEEE. With 3 bases removed from V and 0 bases from J, the gap between germline ends came to 7 bases. Here the CDR3 DNA reads TGTGCCAGCAGCTACGGTTACTCTGGGGCCAACGTCCTGACTTTC. This codes for CASSYGYSGANVLTF.

The CDR3 DNA reads as TGTGCCAGCAGTTCTAGCGGGAGGGGTGTCACCGGGGAGCTGTTTTTT. Amino acid sequence: CASSSSGRGVTGELFF. This chain uses TRBV6-5 with TRBJ2-2; 12 positions agree with TRBD2. The V segment lost 4 bases and the J segment 4 bases; nucleotides outside the gene matches: 4. Germline V gives CDR1 MNHEY, CDR2 SVGAGI. There are 16 residues in the CDR3.

This clone has only a few counts. The chain recombines TRBV7-2 with TRBJ1-5, with D possibly matching TRBD1 (5 bases). The germline V gene has CDR1 SGHTA and CDR2 FQGNSA. V lost 2 bases and J 7 bases, leaving 9 bases between the germline ends. This CDR3 contains 13 residues. The CDR3 bases are TGTGCCAGCAGCTTAATGCCAGGGCAGCCCCAGCATTTT. This gives the protein CASSLMPGQPQHF.

This rearrangement joins TRBV7-9 to TRBJ1-1, with 7 bases lining up with TRBD1. The CDR3 extends over 14 amino acids. Germline V gene sequence: CDR1 SEHNR, CDR2 FQNEAQ (reference sequence). V trimming: 5 bases; J trimming: 0 bases; junction bases outside the gene matches: 3. For the CDR3, the DNA is TGTGCCAGCAGCCTCGGGACAGTGAACACTGAAGCTTTCTTT. It yields the protein CASSLGTVNTEAFF.

The chain carries TRBV9 and TRBJ1-2; D gene ambiguous. Germline V gene lookup returns CDR1 SGDLS and CDR2 YYNGEE. The CDR3 has 16 amino acids. Deletions cut 3 bases from V and 0 bases from J, with 15 bases between. The CDR3 DNA is TGTGCCAGCAGCGACGGGGAACACCAAGCTAACTATGGCTACACCTTC. Its translation: CASSDGEHQANYGYTF.

This clone was detected a few times. The chain carries TRBV23-1 and TRBJ1-6; TRBD1 agrees at 7 bases. TRBV23-1 is an ORF, and what it does is uncertain. Unmatched junction bases numbered 19, after V lost 6 bases and J lost 5 bases. The CDR3 covers 19 residues. The CDR3 is CASSSGGQPTSVDNSPLHF. The CDR3 nucleotides are TGCGCCAGCAGCTCGGGGGGACAGCCGACAAGCGTGGATAATTCACCCCTCCACTTT.

V gene TRBV28 combines with J gene TRBJ1-4; a weak D match, TRBD1 (5 bases). V was pared by 4 bases and J by 8 bases, with 17 bases between. The CDR3 spans 15 residues. Germline CDR1 MDHEN, CDR2 SYDVKM. CDR3 loop: CASSSPGGLGEKLFF. DNA for the CDR3: TGTGCCAGCAGTTCGCCCGGGGGTTTAGGGGAAAAACTGTTTTTT.

The CDR3: CASRQKRGSGANVLTF. The CDR3 DNA reads TGTGCCAGTAGACAAAAAAGAGGCTCTGGGGCCAACGTCCTGACTTTC. The chain carries TRBV19 and TRBJ2-6; unclear D gene. V was clipped by 6 bases and J by 0 bases, with 12 bases between them. There are 16 residues in the CDR3. Germline V gene lookup returns CDR1 LNHDA and CDR2 SQIVND (reference sequence).

This clone was observed once. The chain is built from TRBV11-3 and TRBJ2-7, with 9 bases that match TRBD2. Germline assignment: CDR1 SGHNT and CDR2 YENEEA. The CDR3 is 16 residues long. V gave up 5 bases and J gave up 3 bases; unmatched junction bases: 11. CDR3 DNA: TGTGCCAGCAGCCGCCAGGGTAGCGGGGGAATCTACGAGCAGTACTTC. This translates into CASSRQGSGGIYEQYF. Combining the CDR3 with reference TRBV11-3 and TRBJ2-7 gives the whole variable domain EAGVVQSPRYKIIEKKQPVAFWCNPISGHNTLYWYLQNLGQGPELLIRYENEEAVDDSQLPKDRFSAERLKGVDSTLKIQPAELGDSAVYLCASSRQGSGGIYEQYFGPGTRLTVT.

The V call is TRBV30, the J call TRBJ1-5, with a possible D match to TRBD1 (5 bases). V was pared by 2 bases and J by 3 bases, with 11 bases between. Germline-derived CDR1 and CDR2 are GTSNPN and SVGIG (reference sequence). The CDR3 length is 14 residues. Written as DNA, the CDR3 is TGTGCCTGGAGTAAAGAACAGGTCAATCAGCCCCAGCATTTT. It is translated as CAWSKEQVNQPQHF.